A selection of T cell receptor beta chains follows, all from one sample in a study of high-grade serous ovarian cancer treatment subgroups. Clones were sequenced by immunoSEQ multiplex PCR, and TCRdb holds only the in-frame ones, with some missing. The table has 7,600 or so clones, roughly 79% seen once. What was sequenced was tumor tissue. Receptors originate from a human donor with high-grade serous ovarian cancer. CDR3s include the opening cysteine and the closing phenylalanine or tryptophan. Each record gives: CDR3 DNA, CDR3 protein, D gene, V gene, J gene, CDR3 length, clone size. D genes are given only for firm matches. Clone size is not always given. Where it is, it says once, few, many or a class for expanded clones.

TGTGCCAGCAGCTTCCTAGAAACACTCCCCGGGGAGCAGTTCTTC	CASSFLETLPGEQFF	NA	TRBV11-2	TRBJ2-1	15	NA
TGTGCCAGTACCCCTTCGGGGTTCGGGGAGCTGTTTTTT	CASTPSGFGELFF	NA	TRBV19	TRBJ2-2	13	NA
TGTGCCAGCAGTGAATCGTGGGGGGTCGGGGAGCTGTTTTTT	CASSESWGVGELFF	NA	TRBV2	TRBJ2-2	14	NA
TGTGCCAGCAGTTTATGGGGGGGGTACGAGCAGTACTTC	CASSLWGGYEQYF	TRBD2	TRBV27	TRBJ2-7	13	NA
TGTGCCTGGAGTCTTAAGGGGACTCAGCCCCAGCATTTT	CAWSLKGTQPQHF	NA	TRBV30	TRBJ1-5	13	NA
TGCGCCAGCAGCCAAGAAGGGGGATGGGTAGGCGAGCAGTACTTC	CASSQEGGWVGEQYF	NA	TRBV4-1	TRBJ2-7	15	NA
TGTGCCAGCAGCAAAGGTCGCAGGCAACGTTCCTACGAGCAGTACTTC	CASSKGRRQRSYEQYF	NA	TRBV21-1	TRBJ2-7	16	NA
TGTGCCATCAGTGGGACCCAGGGAACAGATACGCAGTATTTT	CAISGTQGTDTQYF	NA	TRBV10-3	TRBJ2-3	14	NA
TGTGCCAGCAGTCCCCCGGGACAAGGAGAATCACCCCTCCACTTT	CASSPPGQGESPLHF	NA	TRBV28	TRBJ1-6	15	few
TGTGCCAGCAGCTTATTGGTGTCCAGCGACGAGCAGTACTTC	CASSLLVSSDEQYF	NA	TRBV11-2	TRBJ2-7	14	NA
TGTGCCACCCGGGGAGGGAGCGACTCCGGGGAGCTGTTTTTT	CATRGGSDSGELFF	TRBD2	TRBV19	TRBJ2-2	14	NA
TGTGCCAGCAGCCTGGGACAGGGAGGGGACTATGGCTACACCTTC	CASSLGQGGDYGYTF	TRBD1	TRBV7-9	TRBJ1-2	15	NA
TGTGCCAGCAGCCAAGATCCGGACTCGAAAAATGAGCAGTTCTTC	CASSQDPDSKNEQFF	NA	TRBV4-2	TRBJ2-1	15	NA
TGTGCCAGCAGCTTTCTAACAGGGAATAACTATGGCTACACCTTC	CASSFLTGNNYGYTF	NA	TRBV5-6	TRBJ1-2	15	NA
TGTGCCAGCAGCCTACGGACTAGCGGGGGGGGATTGGATACGCAGTATTTT	CASSLRTSGGGLDTQYF	TRBD2	TRBV7-8	TRBJ2-3	17	once
TGTGCCAGCAGTTTGGAGACAACTAATGAAAAACTGTTTTTT	CASSLETTNEKLFF	NA	TRBV28	TRBJ1-4	14	NA
TGTGCCAGCAGTTCGTATAGCGGGGGACTTCAAGAGACCCAGTACTTC	CASSSYSGGLQETQYF	TRBD2	TRBV28	TRBJ2-5	16	NA
TGTGCCAGCGTCCCGGGACTAGCGGGGGCGAGCTACGAGCAGTACTTC	CASVPGLAGASYEQYF	TRBD2	TRBV2	TRBJ2-7	16	few
TGTGCCAGCAGGGCTCCGGGACAGAGCCAAGAGACCCAGTACTTC	CASRAPGQSQETQYF	TRBD1	TRBV2	TRBJ2-5	15	NA
TGTGCCAGCAGTGAATGGGTGGACTCCAATGAGCAGTTCTTC	CASSEWVDSNEQFF	NA	TRBV25-1	TRBJ2-1	14	once
TGTGCCAGCAGACCCGCCCAGGGGAGCTATGGCTACACCTTC	CASRPAQGSYGYTF	NA	TRBV4-2	TRBJ1-2	14	NA
TGTGCCAGCAGCCCGGACAGGGAAGATACGCAGTATTTT	CASSPDREDTQYF	TRBD1	TRBV5-4	TRBJ2-3	13	NA
TGTGCCAGCAGTAGTCGGACTAGCGGGGGGGCCCAGTACGAGCAGTACTTC	CASSSRTSGGAQYEQYF	TRBD2	TRBV28	TRBJ2-7	17	NA
TGCGCCAGCAGCTTGGACAGGGGGCGGGTTGGGGAGACCCAGTACTTC	CASSLDRGRVGETQYF	TRBD1	TRBV5-1	TRBJ2-5	16	NA
TGTGCCAGCAGCTCCGGACAGGGGGGTTACGAGCAGTACTTC	CASSSGQGGYEQYF	TRBD1	TRBV5-8	TRBJ2-7	14	NA
TGCGCCAGCAGCCAAGATAAGGGGGAATTCTACAATGAGCAGTTCTTC	CASSQDKGEFYNEQFF	NA	TRBV4-3	TRBJ2-1	16	NA
TGTGCCAGCAGCCCCAGAGGTGGGGACACAGATACGCAGTATTTT	CASSPRGGDTDTQYF	NA	TRBV11-3	TRBJ2-3	15	NA
TGTGCCAGCAGCTTAAACCCAAGCACCGGGGAGCTGTTTTTT	CASSLNPSTGELFF	NA	TRBV7-7	TRBJ2-2	14	NA
TGTGCCAGCAGCGGACAGACCAATCAGCCCCAGCATTTT	CASSGQTNQPQHF	NA	TRBV7-3	TRBJ1-5	13	NA
TGTGCCAGCAGCTCATGGATAGGACAGAGCGAGCAGTACTTC	CASSSWIGQSEQYF	NA	TRBV7-2	TRBJ2-7	14	NA
TGTGCCAGCAGCCCACAGGGAGGATCTGAGCAGTTCTTC	CASSPQGGSEQFF	NA	TRBV11-3	TRBJ2-1	13	few
TGTGCCAGCAGCCGGGACCCCTACTCTGGAAACACCATATATTTT	CASSRDPYSGNTIYF	NA	TRBV5-8	TRBJ1-3	15	NA
TGCGCCAGCAGCCAAGATCTCTTCGGGAGCCCCTACGAGCAGTACTTC	CASSQDLFGSPYEQYF	NA	TRBV4-3	TRBJ2-7	16	NA
TGTGCCTGGACCCGCGACAGGGAAGAGACCCAGTACTTC	CAWTRDREETQYF	TRBD1	TRBV30	TRBJ2-5	13	NA
TGTGCCAGCAGCCGCCCCGGACAATTCCCTAATGGCTACACCTTC	CASSRPGQFPNGYTF	NA	TRBV7-2	TRBJ1-2	15	few
TGTGCCAGCAGCCCGGACAGGGGGGGGACGTTTAGCAATCAGCCCCAGCATTTT	CASSPDRGGTFSNQPQHF	TRBD1	TRBV5-8	TRBJ1-5	18	few
TGTGCCAGCAGCTTAGGGGGAACCCGAGCAGATACGCAGTATTTT	CASSLGGTRADTQYF	NA	TRBV7-2	TRBJ2-3	15	NA
TGTGCCAGCAGCCGACAGGGCGCTAATGAAAAACTGTTTTTT	CASSRQGANEKLFF	TRBD1	TRBV7-2	TRBJ1-4	14	NA
TGTGCCAGCAGCTTAGGAAGCGGTCTAGCCAAAAACATTCAGTACTTC	CASSLGSGLAKNIQYF	NA	TRBV11-3	TRBJ2-4	16	NA
TGTGCCAGCAGCAAAGCGAGTCAGGGGGCGCCCTACGAGCAGTACTTC	CASSKASQGAPYEQYF	TRBD1	TRBV7-2	TRBJ2-7	16	NA
TGTGCCAGCAGTTTATCGGGGGGCTACGAGCAGTACTTC	CASSLSGGYEQYF	NA	TRBV27	TRBJ2-7	13	NA
TGTGCCAGCAGCCCTCCTGGGGGGGGCCCGTACTACAATGAGCAGTTCTTC	CASSPPGGGPYYNEQFF	NA	TRBV7-2	TRBJ2-1	17	NA
TGTGCCAGCAGCTTGGGATGGACAGGGACTGAAGCTTTCTTT	CASSLGWTGTEAFF	TRBD1	TRBV4-2	TRBJ1-1	14	NA
TGTGCCAGTAGTATAGATCTAGACCGGGTTTCACCCCTCCACTTT	CASSIDLDRVSPLHF	NA	TRBV19	TRBJ1-6	15	NA
TGTGCCACCAGCAGAGAAGCCAGATCCTACGAGCAGTACTTC	CATSREARSYEQYF	NA	TRBV15	TRBJ2-7	14	once
TGCAGCGTTGATTACGGACTAGCCGGTTCCTACAATGAGCAGTTCTTC	CSVDYGLAGSYNEQFF	TRBD2	TRBV29-1	TRBJ2-1	16	NA
TGTGCCTGGAGTGTACCCAGGGGGCGCACAGATACGCAGTATTTT	CAWSVPRGRTDTQYF	TRBD1	TRBV30	TRBJ2-3	15	NA
TGTGCCAGCAGCGCCTACTACCAGGGGGCGCAATACGAGCAGTACTTC	CASSAYYQGAQYEQYF	TRBD1	TRBV5-5	TRBJ2-7	16	NA
TGTGCCAGCAGCGACGACCTCCGGGACAGGGGGAACTATGGCTACACCTTC	CASSDDLRDRGNYGYTF	TRBD1	TRBV5-6	TRBJ1-2	17	few
TGTGCCAGCAGCTTCCTCCCGGGGCCCGGTGGGAATGAGCAGTTCTTC	CASSFLPGPGGNEQFF	NA	TRBV5-6	TRBJ2-1	16	NA
TGTGCCAGCGTAGGGGGGCAGTACGAGCAGTACTTC	CASVGGQYEQYF	NA	TRBV28	TRBJ2-7	12	NA
TGCGCCAGCAGCCAAGATTGGTACGCGGGGGGGCCTGCAGAAGAGCAGTACTTC	CASSQDWYAGGPAEEQYF	TRBD2	TRBV4-3	TRBJ2-7	18	once
TGTGCCAGCAGCCAGGGACTAGCGGGCGGGGAGACCCAGTACTTC	CASSQGLAGGETQYF	TRBD2	TRBV7-2	TRBJ2-5	15	NA